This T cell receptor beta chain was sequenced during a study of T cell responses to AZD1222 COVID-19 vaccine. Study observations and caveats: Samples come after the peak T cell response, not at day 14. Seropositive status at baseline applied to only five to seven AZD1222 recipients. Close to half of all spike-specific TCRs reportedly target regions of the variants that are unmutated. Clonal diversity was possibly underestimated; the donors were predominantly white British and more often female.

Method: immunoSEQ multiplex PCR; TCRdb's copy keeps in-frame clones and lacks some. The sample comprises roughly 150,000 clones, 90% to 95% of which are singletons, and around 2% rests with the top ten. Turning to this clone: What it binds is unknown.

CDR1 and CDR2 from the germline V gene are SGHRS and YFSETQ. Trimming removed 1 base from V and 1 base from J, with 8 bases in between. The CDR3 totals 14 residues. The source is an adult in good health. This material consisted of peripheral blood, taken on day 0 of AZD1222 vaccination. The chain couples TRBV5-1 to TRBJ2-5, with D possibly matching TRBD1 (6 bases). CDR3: CASSLTGPQETQYF. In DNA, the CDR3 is TGCGCCAGCAGCTTGACAGGGCCCCAAGAGACCCAGTACTTC.